This T cell receptor (beta chain) is drawn from a study of spatial heterogeneity in lung cancer. Notes on the study in general: One measure, the expanded intratumoral alpha and beta TCR count, tracked tumor mutation counts.

V was pared by 1 base and J by 12 bases, with 9 bases between. The CDR3 runs 10 residues. Germline CDR1 is DFQATT and CDR2 is SNEGSKA (reference sequence). Noted time point: sample taken at primary tumor resection. TCRdb re-called the 5' RACE reads with MiXCR, one entry per CDR3 protein. Among 7,000 to 9,500 distinct CDR3 sequences listed, roughly 7% were seen once. This clonotype qualifies as medium-sized. The antigen is not known. This clonotype was sampled from a male donor with early-stage non-small cell lung cancer. Sequenced material: lung tumor tissue, taken at surgery. V usage is TRBV20-1 and J usage is TRBJ1-1; no clear D. The CDR3 loop reads CSARGRETFF. Here the CDR3 DNA reads TGCAGTGCTAGAGGACGGGAAACTTTCTTT.